This record looks at one T cell receptor (beta chain) sequence and its context. This record belongs to a study of shared clonotypes between healthy human individuals. Trimming left V 1 base short and J 8 bases short, with 11 bases between. The CDR3 runs to 13 residues. CDR1 is MDHEN, CDR2 SYDVKM, per germline. Unsorted PBMC contributed 250 to 300 ng DNA, roughly 30,000 T cell genomes, to each replicate PCR. Ten immunoSEQ deep assay plates served to sequence unsorted PBMC DNA. Only in-frame clones appear in the TCRdb table, and some are missing; sequencing was by immunoSEQ multiplex PCR. The sample holds fewer than 700,000 clones, around 77% seen once.

This TCR was sampled from a woman aged 40 to 55 in good health. Some clones in this sample may be carry-over from other donors' samples. The V and J genes are TRBV28 and TRBJ1-2, with D uncertain. Material: PBMCs. In nucleotides, the CDR3 is TGTGCCAGCAGTTTATCCTCCCCGTTCGGCTACACCTTC. Protein product: CASSLSSPFGYTF.